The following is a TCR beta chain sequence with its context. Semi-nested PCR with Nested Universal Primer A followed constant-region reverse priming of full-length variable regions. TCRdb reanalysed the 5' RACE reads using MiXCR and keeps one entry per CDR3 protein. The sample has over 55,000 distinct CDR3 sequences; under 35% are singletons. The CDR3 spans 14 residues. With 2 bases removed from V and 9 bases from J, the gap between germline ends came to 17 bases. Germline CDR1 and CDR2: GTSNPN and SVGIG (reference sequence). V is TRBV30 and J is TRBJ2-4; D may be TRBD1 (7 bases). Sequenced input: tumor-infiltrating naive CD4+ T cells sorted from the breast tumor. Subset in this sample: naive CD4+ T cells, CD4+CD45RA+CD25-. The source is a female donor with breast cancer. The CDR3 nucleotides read TGTGCCTGGAGTCAGACAGGGAGGTCGGGCATTCAGTACTTC. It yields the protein CAWSQTGRSGIQYF.